This T cell receptor (beta chain) was sequenced during a study of Graves' ophthalmopathy and Graves' hyperthyroidism. RNA transcripts were the template, and TCR beta CDR3 regions were amplified from them. Amplification began with first-round RT-PCR using HTBI primers, then second-round multiplex PCR was performed. MiXCR, run by TCRdb on the multiplex PCR reads, gives a single entry per CDR3 protein. Altogether over 150,000 distinct CDR3 sequences are present, over 35% being singletons, with the ten largest covering 4.5% to 6%. CDR3 size: 15 residues. The V and J ends lost 5 bases and 6 bases, in that order; junction bases with no gene match: 8.

This chain links TRBV12-3 or TRBV12-4 with TRBJ2-2; TRBD1 matches 8 bases. The sequenced sample was peripheral blood. The TCR was taken from a woman in her thirties or forties with Graves' ophthalmopathy. The CDR3 spells CASSLPNRGAGELFF. For the CDR3, the DNA is TGTGCCAGCAGTCTCCCCAACAGGGGGGCCGGGGAGCTGTTTTTT.